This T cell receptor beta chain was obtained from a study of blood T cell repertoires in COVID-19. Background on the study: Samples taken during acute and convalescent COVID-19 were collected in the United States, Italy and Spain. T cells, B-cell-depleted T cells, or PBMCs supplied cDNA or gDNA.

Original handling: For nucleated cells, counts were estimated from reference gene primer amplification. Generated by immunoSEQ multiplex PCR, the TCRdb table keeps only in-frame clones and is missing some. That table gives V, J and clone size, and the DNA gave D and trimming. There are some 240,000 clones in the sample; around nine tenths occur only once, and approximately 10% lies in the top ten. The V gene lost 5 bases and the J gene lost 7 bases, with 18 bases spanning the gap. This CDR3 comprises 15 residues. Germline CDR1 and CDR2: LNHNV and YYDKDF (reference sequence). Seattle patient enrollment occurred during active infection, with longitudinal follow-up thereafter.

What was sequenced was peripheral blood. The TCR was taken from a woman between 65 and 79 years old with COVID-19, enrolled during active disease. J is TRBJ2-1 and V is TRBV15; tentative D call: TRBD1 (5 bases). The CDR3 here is CATSGIDSTQNEQFF. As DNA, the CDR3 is TGTGCCACCAGCGGGATTGACAGCACCCAAAATGAGCAGTTCTTC.